This is a list of T cell receptor beta chains from one sample in a study of cytomegalovirus exposure and HLA in healthy donors. Here immunoSEQ multiplex PCR was the method, and the copy in TCRdb shows in-frame clones only, minus some. The sample includes 150,000 to 180,000 clones, about 85% of them seen just once. What was sequenced was PBMCs. Source of these receptors: a man aged 30 to 45 in good health and CMV-seropositive. Each CDR3 is given with its conserved first and last residue. Each record gives: clone size, J gene, V gene, D gene, CDR3 DNA, CDR3 protein. D genes are given only for firm matches. A clone size is listed for some rows: how often the clone was seen (once, few, many), or a class if it is expanded.

size: NA
J: TRBJ2-2
V: TRBV5-4
D: TRBD2
DNA: TGTGCCAGCAGCACCGCGGGGGGCTTTCCGGGCACCGGGGAGCTGTTTTTT
CDR3: CASSTAGGFPGTGELFF

size: once
J: TRBJ2-2
V: TRBV7-8
D: NA
DNA: TGTGCCAGCAGCTTAGTGGACAGCAGAAGGACCGGGGAGCTGTTTTTT
CDR3: CASSLVDSRRTGELFF

size: NA
J: TRBJ1-1
V: TRBV9
D: NA
DNA: TGTGCCAGCAGCGCCGCGGGAGCGAGGGGCACTGAAGCTTTCTTT
CDR3: CASSAAGARGTEAFF

size: few
J: TRBJ2-2
V: TRBV30
D: TRBD1
DNA: TGTGCCTGGTCCCAGGGGGACACGAACACCGGGGAGCTGTTTTTT
CDR3: CAWSQGDTNTGELFF

size: NA
J: TRBJ2-1
V: TRBV30
D: NA
DNA: TGTGCCTGGAGGCAGCCTGTCTGGTCGGAGAGCTCCTACAATGAGCAGTTCTTC
CDR3: CAWRQPVWSESSYNEQFF

size: NA
J: TRBJ1-2
V: TRBV15
D: TRBD1
DNA: TGTGCCACCAGCAGAGGGACAGGGGGCGTAGTATATGGCTACACCTTC
CDR3: CATSRGTGGVVYGYTF

size: few
J: TRBJ2-3
V: TRBV14
D: NA
DNA: TGTGCCAGCAGCCAGATCGGGATGGGCCCAGATACGCAGTATTTT
CDR3: CASSQIGMGPDTQYF

size: few
J: TRBJ2-2
V: TRBV11-1
D: TRBD2
DNA: TGTGCCAGCAGCCCCGGACTAGCGAATACCGGGGAGCTGTTTTTT
CDR3: CASSPGLANTGELFF

size: NA
J: TRBJ2-5
V: TRBV29-1
D: TRBD1
DNA: TGCAGCGTCCACGTTAGACAGGGGGCGATGGAGAAAGAGACCCAGTACTTC
CDR3: CSVHVRQGAMEKETQYF

size: few
J: TRBJ2-7
V: TRBV7-2
D: NA
DNA: TGTGCCAGCAGCTTAACAGCAATCTACGAGCAGTACTTC
CDR3: CASSLTAIYEQYF

size: NA
J: TRBJ2-2
V: TRBV18
D: TRBD2
DNA: TGTGCCAGCAAGACGGGACTAGCCTACACCGGGGAGCTGTTTTTT
CDR3: CASKTGLAYTGELFF

size: NA
J: TRBJ2-7
V: TRBV7-9
D: NA
DNA: TGTGCCAGTTCACCCGGACATTCCCCCTACGAGCAGTACTTC
CDR3: CASSPGHSPYEQYF

size: NA
J: TRBJ1-2
V: TRBV6-1
D: TRBD1
DNA: TGTGCCAGTCTAATGGGACAGGGGCCCTATGGCTACACCTTC
CDR3: CASLMGQGPYGYTF

size: few
J: TRBJ2-5
V: TRBV6-1
D: TRBD2
DNA: TGTGCCAGCATCATACGGTGGGGACTAGAAGAGACCCAGTACTTC
CDR3: CASIIRWGLEETQYF

size: NA
J: TRBJ1-5
V: TRBV6-1
D: NA
DNA: TGTGCCAGCAGCCCAGAGGCGCCTGGAGGTCAGCCCCAGCATTTT
CDR3: CASSPEAPGGQPQHF

size: NA
J: TRBJ2-7
V: TRBV29-1
D: TRBD1
DNA: TGCAGCGTGGCCGACAGGGGTCAGCAGTACTTC
CDR3: CSVADRGQQYF

size: NA
J: TRBJ2-1
V: TRBV30
D: NA
DNA: TGTGCCTGGAGTGTACGTAGCGTTAATGAGCAGTTCTTC
CDR3: CAWSVRSVNEQFF

size: few
J: TRBJ2-5
V: TRBV11-2
D: TRBD1
DNA: TGTGCCAGCAGCCGGGACAGGGGAGGGGAGACCCAGTACTTC
CDR3: CASSRDRGGETQYF

size: NA
J: TRBJ2-7
V: TRBV27
D: TRBD1
DNA: TGTGCCAGCAGTTCCGCCGCCCAAACACAGGGGTACGAGCAGTACTTC
CDR3: CASSSAAQTQGYEQYF

size: NA
J: TRBJ1-2
V: TRBV4-1
D: TRBD1
DNA: TGCGCCAGCAGCTTCCGGGACAGGGTTACCGACGGCTACACCTTC
CDR3: CASSFRDRVTDGYTF

size: NA
J: TRBJ2-3
V: TRBV4-2
D: TRBD2
DNA: TGTGCCAGCAGCCCTACCTTGACTAGCGGGGGGGCAGCAGATACGCAGTATTTT
CDR3: CASSPTLTSGGAADTQYF

size: NA
J: TRBJ2-5
V: TRBV5-6
D: TRBD1
DNA: TGTGCCAGCAGCGGCGCCGGGACAGTCCAAGAGACCCAGTACTTC
CDR3: CASSGAGTVQETQYF

size: NA
J: TRBJ1-6
V: TRBV7-2
D: TRBD1
DNA: TGTGCCAGCAGCCGGGACAGGGTGTCACCCCTCCACTTT
CDR3: CASSRDRVSPLHF

size: NA
J: TRBJ1-1
V: TRBV2
D: NA
DNA: TGTGCCAGCAGGGATGGGTCGAGGGACACTGAAGCTTTCTTT
CDR3: CASRDGSRDTEAFF

size: NA
J: TRBJ2-7
V: TRBV7-6
D: TRBD1
DNA: TGTGCCAGCAGCCGGACAGGCACCTACGAGCAGTACTTC
CDR3: CASSRTGTYEQYF

size: NA
J: TRBJ2-7
V: TRBV28
D: TRBD2
DNA: TGTGCCAGCAGTTTACCTACTAGCGGGAGCTCCTACGAGCAGTACTTC
CDR3: CASSLPTSGSSYEQYF

size: once
J: TRBJ1-1
V: TRBV10-1
D: TRBD1
DNA: TGCGCCAGCAGTCGTACAGGGGGAAGCACTGAAGCTTTCTTT
CDR3: CASSRTGGSTEAFF

size: NA
J: TRBJ2-2
V: TRBV6-6
D: NA
DNA: TGTGCCAGCAGTTACTCGTCCTTGGGGGAGCTGTTTTTT
CDR3: CASSYSSLGELFF

size: NA
J: TRBJ2-2
V: TRBV18
D: NA
DNA: TGTGCCAGCTCCACCACAACGGCGGGCCCGAACACCGGGGAGCTGTTTTTT
CDR3: CASSTTTAGPNTGELFF

size: NA
J: TRBJ1-6
V: TRBV5-1
D: NA
DNA: TGCGCCAGCAGCTTGTTAGGGCGGGATTCACCCCTCCACTTT
CDR3: CASSLLGRDSPLHF

size: NA
J: TRBJ2-7
V: TRBV19
D: TRBD1
DNA: TGTGCCAGTAGTATGAGCCCCCCGGACAGGGACTCCTACGAGCAGTACTTC
CDR3: CASSMSPPDRDSYEQYF

size: NA
J: TRBJ2-3
V: TRBV6-4
D: TRBD2
DNA: TGTGCCAGCAAGGGGTCGGGAGGGGATACGCAGTATTTT
CDR3: CASKGSGGDTQYF

size: NA
J: TRBJ1-2
V: TRBV30
D: NA
DNA: TGTGCCTGGAGTCAGGGCAAGTATGGCTACACCTTC
CDR3: CAWSQGKYGYTF

size: NA
J: TRBJ1-4
V: TRBV14
D: NA
DNA: TGTGCCAGCAGCCAAGATCGGGGGATTCGACTGTTTTTT
CDR3: CASSQDRGIRLFF

size: many
J: TRBJ2-1
V: TRBV7-6
D: NA
DNA: TGTGCCAGCAGCTCCTCAGGAGGCGATGAGCAGTTCTTC
CDR3: CASSSSGGDEQFF

size: NA
J: TRBJ2-1
V: TRBV7-7
D: NA
DNA: TGTGCTAGCAGCTTAGGTATCCACAATGAGCAGTTCTTC
CDR3: CASSLGIHNEQFF

size: NA
J: TRBJ2-5
V: TRBV18
D: TRBD1
DNA: TGTGCCAGCTCACCGGGGACAGAGGAGACCCAGTACTTC
CDR3: CASSPGTEETQYF

size: once
J: TRBJ2-7
V: TRBV18
D: NA
DNA: TGTGCCAGCTCACAGGTTGAGGGAACCTACGAGCAGTACTTC
CDR3: CASSQVEGTYEQYF

size: NA
J: TRBJ2-5
V: TRBV9
D: NA
DNA: TGTGCCAGCAGCGTAGTGGGTCAGGGGATGGGACAAGAGACCCAGTACTTC
CDR3: CASSVVGQGMGQETQYF

size: few
J: TRBJ1-6
V: TRBV2
D: NA
DNA: TGTGCCAGCAGTGGCGAGGCCTCACCCCTCCACTTT
CDR3: CASSGEASPLHF

size: once
J: TRBJ1-4
V: TRBV4-2
D: TRBD1
DNA: TGTGCCAGCAGCCAGGGACAGGGAAATGAAAAACTGTTTTTT
CDR3: CASSQGQGNEKLFF

size: few
J: TRBJ2-7
V: TRBV4-2
D: NA
DNA: TGTGCCAGCAGCCAAGATCGACAGTACGAGCAGTACTTC
CDR3: CASSQDRQYEQYF

size: NA
J: TRBJ2-3
V: TRBV9
D: NA
DNA: TGTGCCAGCAGCCCCCGACCGGGACTTAGCACAGATACGCAGTATTTT
CDR3: CASSPRPGLSTDTQYF

size: NA
J: TRBJ1-4
V: TRBV10-3
D: NA
DNA: TGTGCCACCCTGGACAGCAATAATGAAAAACTGTTTTTT
CDR3: CATLDSNNEKLFF

size: NA
J: TRBJ1-1
V: TRBV19
D: TRBD1
DNA: TGTGCCTCTGAGGACAGGTGGGACACTGAAGCTTTCTTT
CDR3: CASEDRWDTEAFF

size: NA
J: TRBJ1-6
V: TRBV2
D: NA
DNA: TGTGCCACTAGGCGGGGGCATAGTAATTCACCCCTCCACTTT
CDR3: CATRRGHSNSPLHF

size: NA
J: TRBJ1-1
V: TRBV6-5
D: NA
DNA: TGTGCCAGCAGTTACTCGAGTCCGGGCACTGAAGCTTTCTTT
CDR3: CASSYSSPGTEAFF

size: NA
J: TRBJ2-7
V: TRBV4-1
D: NA
DNA: TGCGCCAGCTCCGGCGGTTTTGGCGAGCAGTACTTC
CDR3: CASSGGFGEQYF

size: NA
J: TRBJ2-7
V: TRBV30
D: TRBD2
DNA: TGTGCCTGGGGGGGGCGACTAGCGGGGGAAGACGAGCAGTACTTC
CDR3: CAWGGRLAGEDEQYF

size: NA
J: TRBJ1-3
V: TRBV30
D: NA
DNA: TGTGCCTGGAGTGTGGGGCACTCTGGAAACACCATATATTTT
CDR3: CAWSVGHSGNTIYF

size: NA
J: TRBJ2-3
V: TRBV11-2
D: NA
DNA: TGTGCCAGCAGCTTAGGACCTAGCTCAGATACGCAGTATTTT
CDR3: CASSLGPSSDTQYF

size: NA
J: TRBJ1-6
V: TRBV15
D: NA
DNA: TGTGCCACCAGCAGAGATAGCGAAAATTCACCCCTCCACTTT
CDR3: CATSRDSENSPLHF

size: NA
J: TRBJ2-1
V: TRBV7-8
D: TRBD1
DNA: TGTGCCAGCAGCTTAGCGGGACAGAACTCCTACAATGAGCAGTTCTTC
CDR3: CASSLAGQNSYNEQFF